These 11 T cell receptor beta chains were all obtained from the same sample, sequenced in a study of neurological immune-mediated disorders. A single record per CDR3 protein comes from TCRdb applying MiXCR to the 5' RACE reads. This table holds some 57,000 distinct CDR3 sequences, 3% to 4.5% found once. Sequencing was done on a sample of PBMCs. These receptor sequences come from a man aged 60 to 75 with multiple sclerosis.

The gene calls are TRBV12-3 or TRBV12-4 and TRBJ1-1, with 10 bases fitting TRBD1. This CDR3 is 15 amino acids long. Trimming removed 5 bases from V and 7 bases from J; junction bases left unmatched: 10. CDR3 in amino acids: CASSPDRGMNSEAFF. The DNA for the CDR3 is TGTGCCAGCAGTCCGGACAGGGGGATGAATAGTGAAGCTTTCTTT.

The V and J genes are TRBV5-1 and TRBJ2-1; the D is unclear. Germline V gene data show CDR1 as SGHRS and CDR2 as YFSETQ. The CDR3 contains 13 residues. V shed 1 base and J shed 5 bases, with 7 bases lying between them. The CDR3 loop reads CASSLIRNNEQFF. The CDR3, as DNA: TGCGCCAGCAGCTTGATTAGAAACAATGAGCAGTTCTTC.

There are many counts of this clonotype. The chain is built from TRBV5-1 and TRBJ2-5; D gene unclear. The CDR3 loop spans 12 amino acids. V lost 4 bases and J lost 1, with 5 bases in between. CDR1 is SGHRS, CDR2 YFSETQ, per germline. Here the CDR3 DNA reads TGCGCCAGCAGCCGAATCCAAGAGACCCAGTACTTC. Its translation is CASSRIQETQYF.

This clonotype was recorded at least ten times. V usage is TRBV10-3 and J usage is TRBJ2-3; D ambiguous. Germline CDR1 ENHRY, CDR2 SYGVKD. There are 13 residues in the CDR3. Deletions cut 0 bases from V and 2 bases from J, with 3 bases between. The CDR3 region has the DNA TGTGCCATCAGTGAGTCGGCCACAGATACGCAGTATTTT. It encodes CAISESATDTQYF.

This clonotype was recorded many times. The V gene is TRBV7-6, the J gene TRBJ1-3; 7 bases are shared with TRBD1. The germline gives CDR1 SGHVS, CDR2 FNYEAQ. The CDR3 is 16 residues long. V was pared by 5 bases and J by 0 bases, with 7 bases of the junction left unmatched. CDR3 nucleotide sequence: TGTGCCAGCAGCAATATGGACAGGTCCTCTGGAAACACCATATATTTT. It encodes CASSNMDRSSGNTIYF.

This clonotype appeared many times. The chain is built from TRBV7-2 and TRBJ2-3; D possibly corresponds to TRBD2 (5 bases). V lost 1 base and J lost 6, with 8 bases in between. This CDR3 is built from 13 residues. Germline CDR1 is SGHTA and CDR2 is FQGNSA. Here the CDR3 reads CASSLGRRDTQYF. The DNA for the CDR3 is TGTGCCAGCAGCTTAGGGAGGCGGGATACGCAGTATTTT.

This clonotype has just a few counts. The V gene is TRBV14, the J gene TRBJ2-7, with TRBD2 matching 7 bases. V was pared by 4 bases and J by 9 bases, with 15 bases of the junction left unmatched. Germline values: CDR1 SGHDN, CDR2 FVKESK. The CDR3 runs to 15 residues. In nucleotides, the CDR3 is TGTGCCAGCAGCCGAAGAGTCGGGGGGAGGGAAGCGCAGTACTTC. It encodes CASSRRVGGREAQYF.

This clonotype was observed a handful of times. V and J are TRBV20-1 and TRBJ2-7, with 8 positions matching TRBD2. V shed 3 bases and J 2 bases; nucleotides not matched to a gene: 6. The CDR3 loop spans 14 amino acids. Germline V gene lookup returns CDR1 DFQATT and CDR2 SNEGSKA (reference sequence). CDR3 sequence reads: CSASLLAGAYEQYF. The DNA for the CDR3 is TGCAGTGCTAGCCTTCTAGCGGGTGCCTACGAGCAGTACTTC.

This clonotype was observed a few times. The chain is built from TRBV3-1 and TRBJ2-1; weak D call: TRBD2 (5 bases). V lost 1 base and J 8 bases, leaving 18 bases between the germline ends. CDR3 length: 16 residues. CDR1 and CDR2 from the germline V gene are LGHDT and YNNKEL (reference sequence). Here the CDR3 reads CASSQGRVPEADEQFF. In DNA, the CDR3 is TGTGCCAGCAGCCAAGGGCGGGTCCCCGAGGCGGATGAGCAGTTCTTC.

There are many counts of this clonotype. The chain recombines TRBV7-8 with TRBJ1-4, with D possibly TRBD1 on 6 matching bases. The V end was cut by 5 bases, the J end by 14 bases, with 24 bases between. The CDR3 extends over 15 amino acids. In germline, CDR1 is SGHVS, CDR2 FQNEAQ. The CDR3 protein is CASSRVKNREAPLFF. CDR3 sequence (DNA): TGTGCCAGCAGCCGAGTTAAGAACAGGGAAGCACCCCTGTTTTTT.

This clonotype came up many times. This sequence joins TRBV20-1 and TRBJ2-3, with a tentative D call TRBD2 (6 bases). With 6 bases removed from V and 4 bases from J, the gap between germline ends came to 17 bases. The CDR3 consists of 14 residues. Germline V gene lookup returns CDR1 DFQATT and CDR2 SNEGSKA (reference sequence). The CDR3 DNA follows: TGCAGTGCCCCCTCACTAGCAAGATCAGATACGCAGTATTTT. This gives the protein CSAPSLARSDTQYF.